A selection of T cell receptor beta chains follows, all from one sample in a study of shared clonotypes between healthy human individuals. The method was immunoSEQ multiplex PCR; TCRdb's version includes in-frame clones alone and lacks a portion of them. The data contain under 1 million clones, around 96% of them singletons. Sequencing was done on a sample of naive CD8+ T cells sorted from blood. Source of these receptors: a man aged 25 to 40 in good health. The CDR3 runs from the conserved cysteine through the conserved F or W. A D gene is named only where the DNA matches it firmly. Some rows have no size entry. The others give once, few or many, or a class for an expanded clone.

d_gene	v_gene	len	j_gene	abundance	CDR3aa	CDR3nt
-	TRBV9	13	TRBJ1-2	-	CASSGHETYGYTF	TGTGCCAGCAGCGGGCACGAAACCTATGGCTACACCTTC
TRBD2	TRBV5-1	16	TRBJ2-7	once	CASSLEGASGVNEQYF	TGCGCCAGCAGCTTGGAGGGGGCTAGCGGGGTCAACGAGCAGTACTTC
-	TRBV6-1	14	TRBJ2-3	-	CASSEANLADTQYF	TGTGCCAGCAGTGAAGCGAATCTGGCAGATACGCAGTATTTT
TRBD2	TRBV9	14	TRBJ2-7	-	CASSMTSGSYEQYF	TGTGCCAGCAGCATGACTAGCGGGTCCTACGAGCAGTACTTC
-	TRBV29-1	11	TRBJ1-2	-	CSGRTENGYTF	TGCAGCGGACGGACAGAGAATGGCTACACCTTC
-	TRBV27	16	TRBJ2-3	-	CASREIGGGDGDTQYF	TGTGCCAGCAGAGAAATAGGCGGAGGGGATGGAGATACGCAGTATTTT
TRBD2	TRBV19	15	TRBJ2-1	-	CASTTSASSYNEQFF	TGTGCCAGTACCACTAGCGCAAGCTCCTACAATGAGCAGTTCTTC
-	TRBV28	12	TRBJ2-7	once	CASITDTYEQYF	TGTGCCAGCATCACGGACACCTACGAGCAGTACTTC
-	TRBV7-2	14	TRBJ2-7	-	CASSLWLGTYEQYF	TGTGCCAGCAGCTTATGGCTGGGGACCTACGAGCAGTACTTC
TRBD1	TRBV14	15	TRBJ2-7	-	CASRQGGTSYHEQYF	TGTGCCAGCAGACAGGGGGGCACCTCTTACCACGAGCAGTACTTC
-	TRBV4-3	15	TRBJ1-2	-	CASSDDSSTNYGYTF	TGCGCCAGCAGTGACGACAGTTCTACTAACTATGGCTACACCTTC
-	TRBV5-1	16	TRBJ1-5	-	CASSTRDIVQDQPQHF	TGCGCCAGCAGCACCCGCGACATAGTACAGGATCAGCCCCAGCATTTT
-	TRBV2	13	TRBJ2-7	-	CAGGATDYYEQYF	TGTGCCGGAGGGGCAACGGACTACTACGAGCAGTACTTC
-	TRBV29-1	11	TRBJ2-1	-	CSVVPPNEQFF	TGCAGCGTTGTCCCCCCGAATGAGCAGTTCTTC
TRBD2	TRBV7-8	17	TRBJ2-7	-	CASSLEPSGSFLYEQYF	TGTGCCAGCAGCTTAGAGCCTAGCGGGAGCTTCCTCTACGAGCAGTACTTC
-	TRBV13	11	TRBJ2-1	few	CASSLRGEQFF	TGTGCCAGCAGCTTACGAGGTGAGCAGTTCTTC
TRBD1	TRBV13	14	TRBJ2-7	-	CASSWSTGTQEQYF	TGTGCCAGCAGCTGGTCGACAGGGACGCAAGAGCAGTACTTC
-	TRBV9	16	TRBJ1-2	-	CASTIDNRGSWYGYTF	TGTGCCAGCACCATCGACAACCGGGGCTCTTGGTATGGCTACACCTTC
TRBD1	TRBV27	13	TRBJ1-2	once	CASSPTGLRGYTF	TGTGCCAGCAGTCCGACAGGGTTGAGGGGCTACACCTTC
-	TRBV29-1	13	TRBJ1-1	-	CSAIGGGNTEAFF	TGCAGCGCCATAGGAGGGGGAAACACTGAAGCTTTCTTT
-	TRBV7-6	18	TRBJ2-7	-	CASSILAELGQNNYEQYF	TGTGCCAGCAGCATACTAGCCGAGTTGGGACAGAATAACTACGAGCAGTACTTC
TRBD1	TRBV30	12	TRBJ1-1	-	CALQGLRTEAFF	TGTGCCTTACAGGGGTTGAGAACTGAAGCTTTCTTT
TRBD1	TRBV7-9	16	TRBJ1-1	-	CASKGIKGGYFTEAFF	TGTGCCAGCAAGGGCATAAAAGGGGGCTACTTTACTGAAGCTTTCTTT
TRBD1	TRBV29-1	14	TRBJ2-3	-	CSVAGTGGTDTQYF	TGCAGCGTGGCCGGGACAGGGGGCACAGATACGCAGTATTTT
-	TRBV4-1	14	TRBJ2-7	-	CASSKDLQVYEQYF	TGCGCCAGCAGCAAAGACCTACAGGTCTACGAGCAGTACTTC
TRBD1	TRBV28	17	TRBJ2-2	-	CASSVLGTGPNTGELFF	TGTGCCAGCAGTGTCCTTGGGACAGGACCCAACACCGGGGAGCTGTTTTTT
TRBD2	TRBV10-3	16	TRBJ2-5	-	CAIRETSGRGRETQYF	TGTGCCATCAGAGAAACTAGCGGGAGAGGAAGAGAGACCCAGTACTTC
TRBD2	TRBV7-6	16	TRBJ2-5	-	CASSLNPSGSQETQYF	TGTGCCAGCAGCTTAAATCCTAGCGGATCCCAAGAGACCCAGTACTTC
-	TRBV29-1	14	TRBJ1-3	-	CSVYLTGTGNTIYF	TGCAGCGTCTACCTTACAGGGACTGGAAACACCATATATTTT
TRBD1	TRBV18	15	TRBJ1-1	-	CASSPRQGELPEAFF	TGTGCCAGCTCACCCAGACAGGGGGAGCTTCCTGAAGCTTTCTTT
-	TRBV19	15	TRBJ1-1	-	CASSIPGRREGGAFF	TGTGCCAGTAGTATACCGGGACGTCGGGAGGGCGGAGCTTTCTTT
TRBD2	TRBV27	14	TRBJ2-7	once	CASSYLRESHEQYF	TGTGCCAGCAGTTATCTGCGGGAGTCGCACGAGCAGTACTTC
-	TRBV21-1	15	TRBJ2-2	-	CASSKGKLYTGELFF	TGTGCCAGCAGCAAAGGGAAGCTTTACACCGGGGAGCTGTTTTTT
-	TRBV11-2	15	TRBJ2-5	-	CASSLFAWSEETQYF	TGTGCCAGCAGCTTATTCGCTTGGTCAGAAGAGACCCAGTACTTC
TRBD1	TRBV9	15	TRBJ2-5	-	CASSGSQGAIETQYF	TGTGCCAGCAGCGGTTCACAGGGGGCAATTGAGACCCAGTACTTC
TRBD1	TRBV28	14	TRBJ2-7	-	CASSLVTGYYEQYF	TGTGCCAGCAGTTTAGTGACAGGGTACTACGAGCAGTACTTC
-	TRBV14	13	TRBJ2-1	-	CASSRNRANEQFF	TGTGCCAGCAGCCGCAACAGGGCGAATGAGCAGTTCTTC
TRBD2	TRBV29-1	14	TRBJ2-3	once	CSVVLAGGPDTQYF	TGCAGCGTTGTACTAGCGGGAGGTCCAGATACGCAGTATTTT
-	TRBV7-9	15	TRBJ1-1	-	CASSSGRAMNTEAFF	TGTGCCAGCAGCTCCGGGAGGGCCATGAACACTGAAGCTTTCTTT
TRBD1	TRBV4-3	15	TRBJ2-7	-	CASSHTGTGSYEQYF	TGCGCCAGCAGCCATACCGGGACAGGGTCCTACGAGCAGTACTTC
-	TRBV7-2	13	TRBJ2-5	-	CASSLLDGETQYF	TGTGCCAGCAGCTTATTGGATGGGGAGACCCAGTACTTC